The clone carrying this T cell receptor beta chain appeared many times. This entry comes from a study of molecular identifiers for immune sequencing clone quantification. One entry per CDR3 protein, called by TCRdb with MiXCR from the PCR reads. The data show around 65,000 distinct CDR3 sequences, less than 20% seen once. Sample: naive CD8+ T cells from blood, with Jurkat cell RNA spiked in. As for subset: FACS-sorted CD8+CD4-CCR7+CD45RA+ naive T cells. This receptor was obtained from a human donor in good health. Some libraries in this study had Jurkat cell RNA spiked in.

The CDR3 nucleotides are TGTGCCAGTAGTATAATCGGAGGGTTCGCCGGGGAGCTGTTTTTT. It translates to CASSIIGGFAGELFF. This chain connects TRBV19 to TRBJ2-2; TRBD2 is a possible D gene (6 bases). Trimming cost V 2 bases and J 6 bases, with 13 bases left between them. The CDR3 runs 15 residues. The V gene's germline CDR1 is LNHDA and CDR2 SQIVND (reference sequence).